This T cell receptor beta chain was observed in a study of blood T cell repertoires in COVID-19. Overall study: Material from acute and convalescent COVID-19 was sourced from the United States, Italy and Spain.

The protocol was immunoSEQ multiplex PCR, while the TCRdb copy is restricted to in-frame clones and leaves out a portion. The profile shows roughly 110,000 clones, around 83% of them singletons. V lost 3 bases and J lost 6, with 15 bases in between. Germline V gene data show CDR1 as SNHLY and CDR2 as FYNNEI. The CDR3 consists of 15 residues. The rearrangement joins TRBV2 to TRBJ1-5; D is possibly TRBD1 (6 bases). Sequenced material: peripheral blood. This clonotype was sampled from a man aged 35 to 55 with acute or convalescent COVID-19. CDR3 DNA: TGTGCCAGCAGTGATCGAAGGGGGACCCTTCAGCCCCAGCATTTT. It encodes CASSDRRGTLQPQHF.